A selection of T cell receptor beta chains follows, all from one sample in a study of blood T cell repertoires in COVID-19. Libraries were prepared by immunoSEQ multiplex PCR; TCRdb keeps only in-frame clonotypes and omits some of them. This table has over 100,000 clones, around 89% appearing once. The specimen sequenced was peripheral blood. The source is a human donor with acute or convalescent COVID-19. The donor label of this sample is uncertain. CDR3s include the opening cysteine and the closing phenylalanine or tryptophan. Each record gives: CDR3 DNA, CDR3 protein, J gene, clone size, D gene, V gene. A D gene is named only where the DNA matches it firmly. Clone size is shown for a subset of rows, as once, few, many or a class of expanded clone.

CDR3nt: TGTGCCAGCAGACGGGCGGCGGGAGGGGAGGAGTTCTTC
CDR3aa: CASRRAAGGEEFF
j_gene: TRBJ2-1
abundance: -
d_gene: TRBD2
v_gene: TRBV6-5

CDR3nt: TGTGCCAGTAGTATTAGGACTAGCGGGCTCCAGGGGCAGTTCTTC
CDR3aa: CASSIRTSGLQGQFF
j_gene: TRBJ2-1
abundance: -
d_gene: TRBD2
v_gene: TRBV19

CDR3nt: TGCGCCAGCAGCCAGACAGGTGAAGATGAAGCTTTCTTT
CDR3aa: CASSQTGEDEAFF
j_gene: TRBJ1-1
abundance: -
d_gene: -
v_gene: TRBV4-3

CDR3nt: TGTGCCAGCAGCCCCAGCCGGCTGACAGGGCTAAGAAACTACGAGCAGTACTTC
CDR3aa: CASSPSRLTGLRNYEQYF
j_gene: TRBJ2-7
abundance: few
d_gene: TRBD1
v_gene: TRBV5-5

CDR3nt: TGTGCCAGTAGTATAGGCGGGCCAAGCACAGATACGCAGTATTTT
CDR3aa: CASSIGGPSTDTQYF
j_gene: TRBJ2-3
abundance: -
d_gene: -
v_gene: TRBV19

CDR3nt: TGTGCCAGCAGTTACCCATCGACAGGCCGAACCAACTACAATGAGCAGTTCTTC
CDR3aa: CASSYPSTGRTNYNEQFF
j_gene: TRBJ2-1
abundance: -
d_gene: -
v_gene: TRBV6-2/TRBV6-3

CDR3nt: TGCGCCAGCAGCCAAGATCCGTACAAAGCGGGCAATCAGCCCCAGCATTTT
CDR3aa: CASSQDPYKAGNQPQHF
j_gene: TRBJ1-5
abundance: -
d_gene: -
v_gene: TRBV4-3

CDR3nt: TGTGCCTGGAGTGTTTACCGGGACTGGGGGTACAATGAGCAGTTCTTC
CDR3aa: CAWSVYRDWGYNEQFF
j_gene: TRBJ2-1
abundance: -
d_gene: -
v_gene: TRBV30

CDR3nt: TGCGCCAGCAGATCAACTACCCCGAACACTGAAGCTTTCTTT
CDR3aa: CASRSTTPNTEAFF
j_gene: TRBJ1-1
abundance: -
d_gene: -
v_gene: TRBV5-1

CDR3nt: TGTGCCAGCAGACAGACAGGGACTGGAAACACCATATATTTT
CDR3aa: CASRQTGTGNTIYF
j_gene: TRBJ1-3
abundance: -
d_gene: TRBD1
v_gene: TRBV7-9

CDR3nt: TGTGCTAGTGGTTTGCTTTCCGGGACAGGGGACAATCAGCCCCAGCATTTT
CDR3aa: CASGLLSGTGDNQPQHF
j_gene: TRBJ1-5
abundance: few
d_gene: TRBD1
v_gene: TRBV12-5

CDR3nt: TGTGCCAGCTCACCAACAGGGGAGAACACTGAAGCTTTCTTT
CDR3aa: CASSPTGENTEAFF
j_gene: TRBJ1-1
abundance: few
d_gene: TRBD1
v_gene: TRBV18

CDR3nt: TGTGCCAGCAGCCACCCCGGGACAGGGTATCTTTTTCGCGGTGAGCAGTTCTTC
CDR3aa: CASSHPGTGYLFRGEQFF
j_gene: TRBJ2-1
abundance: -
d_gene: TRBD1
v_gene: TRBV3-1/TRBV3-2

CDR3nt: TGTGCCTGGGGCGGACGGCGGGGCACTGAAGCTTTCTTT
CDR3aa: CAWGGRRGTEAFF
j_gene: TRBJ1-1
abundance: -
d_gene: -
v_gene: TRBV30

CDR3nt: TGTGCCAGCAGTGATAGGACGGGAGAGGCCGGGGAGCTGTTTTTT
CDR3aa: CASSDRTGEAGELFF
j_gene: TRBJ2-2
abundance: -
d_gene: -
v_gene: TRBV2

CDR3nt: TGTGCCAGCAGCCAAGCTTTCAGGGGTCCTATGAACACTGAAGCTTTCTTT
CDR3aa: CASSQAFRGPMNTEAFF
j_gene: TRBJ1-1
abundance: -
d_gene: -
v_gene: TRBV14

CDR3nt: TGTGCCAGCAGCTTACTCGGACAGCGAGAAGCTTTCTTT
CDR3aa: CASSLLGQREAFF
j_gene: TRBJ1-1
abundance: once
d_gene: -
v_gene: TRBV7-9

CDR3nt: TGTGCCACCCGGACAGGGGGCGTCTCTGGGCAGTATTTT
CDR3aa: CATRTGGVSGQYF
j_gene: TRBJ2-3
abundance: -
d_gene: TRBD1
v_gene: TRBV27

CDR3nt: TGTGCCAGCAGTAAACTGGGAGGCATTCAGTACTTC
CDR3aa: CASSKLGGIQYF
j_gene: TRBJ2-4
abundance: -
d_gene: -
v_gene: TRBV6-5

CDR3nt: TGCGCCAGCAGCCCGAGAATGGGGGCGAATGAGCAGTTCTTC
CDR3aa: CASSPRMGANEQFF
j_gene: TRBJ2-1
abundance: -
d_gene: -
v_gene: TRBV4-1